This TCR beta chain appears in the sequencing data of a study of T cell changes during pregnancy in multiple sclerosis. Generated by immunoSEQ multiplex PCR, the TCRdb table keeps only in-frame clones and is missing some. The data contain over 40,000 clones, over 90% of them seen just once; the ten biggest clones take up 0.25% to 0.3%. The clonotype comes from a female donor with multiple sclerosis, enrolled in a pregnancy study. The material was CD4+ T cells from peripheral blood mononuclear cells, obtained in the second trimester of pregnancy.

In DNA, the CDR3 is TGTGCTAGTGGTTTCGTAGCGGGGGGGCCGGGATACGAGCAGTACTTC. This encodes CASGFVAGGPGYEQYF. V is TRBV12-5 and J is TRBJ2-7; 11 bases agree with TRBD2. J gave up 4 bases and V 3 bases, and 8 bases lay outside the gene matches. The V gene's germline CDR1 is LGHNT and CDR2 FRNRAP. CDR3 length: 16 amino acids.